This TCR beta chain was observed in a study of shared clonotypes between healthy human individuals. This was a deep-level run. In the authors' methods: ImmunoSEQ supplied junction-only sequences lacking quality scores, so filtering was different. Clones were sequenced by immunoSEQ multiplex PCR, and TCRdb holds only the in-frame ones, with some missing. V, J and clone size were drawn from that table, and D and trimming were deduced from the DNA. The table lists some 470,000 clones, about three quarters of them singletons, with about an eighth in the top ten. V gave up 3 bases and J gave up 2 bases; unmatched junction bases: 4. The CDR3 has 15 residues. Germline loops: CDR1 SGHNT, CDR2 YENEEA. Concerning this clone itself: The same CDR3 also results from other DNA sequences found in this sample.

The sample consisted of PBMCs. The rearrangement uses TRBV11-3 and TRBJ1-1, with 9 nucleotides matching TRBD1. The receptor comes from a woman aged 40 to 55 in good health. Some clones in this sample may be carry-over from other donors' samples. The CDR3 sequence is CASSLGQGGNTEAFF. Here the CDR3 DNA reads TGTGCCAGCAGCTTGGGACAGGGTGGAAACACTGAAGCTTTCTTT.